This TCR beta chain was profiled in a study of early T cells in non-severe SARS-CoV-2 infection. On the study more broadly: It was bulk RNA from unsorted whole blood that was sequenced, and the chains were unpaired. Study-wide results and caveats: Using VDJdb, the matching emphasized anti-spike CD8 responses while missing private and CD4 specificities.

Germline CDR1 is SEHNR and CDR2 is FQNEAQ (reference sequence). V shed 4 bases, J shed 10 bases, and the junction held 13 bases outside the gene matches. The CDR3 extends over 17 amino acids. The library protocol tagged individual cDNA molecules with unique molecular identifiers. TCRdb analysed the 5' RACE reads with MiXCR anew, one entry per CDR3 protein. The table lists around 50,000 distinct CDR3 sequences, approximately 9.8% of them singletons. This clonotype was counted many times. Its matching antigen is unknown. The clonotype was recovered from an adult who was a healthcare worker with PCR-confirmed SARS-CoV-2 infection or an uninfected control (not recorded which). Source material: whole blood. V and J are TRBV7-9 and TRBJ1-6; TRBD1 agrees at 10 bases. In nucleotides, the CDR3 is TGTGCCAGCAGCTCTCACTCCCGACAGGGGGCGAGATCACCCCTCCACTTT. It encodes CASSSHSRQGARSPLHF.